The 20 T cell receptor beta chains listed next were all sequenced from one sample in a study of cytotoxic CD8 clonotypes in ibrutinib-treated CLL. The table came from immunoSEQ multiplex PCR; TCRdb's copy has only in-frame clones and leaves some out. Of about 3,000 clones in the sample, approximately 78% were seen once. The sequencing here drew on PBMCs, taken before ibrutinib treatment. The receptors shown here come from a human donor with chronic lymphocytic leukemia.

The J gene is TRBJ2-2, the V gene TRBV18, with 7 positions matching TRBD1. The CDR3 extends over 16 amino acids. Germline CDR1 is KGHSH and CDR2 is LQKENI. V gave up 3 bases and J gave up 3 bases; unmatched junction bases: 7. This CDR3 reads CASSPDRVGYTGELFF. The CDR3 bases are TGTGCCAGCTCACCCGACAGGGTTGGGTACACCGGGGAGCTGTTTTTT. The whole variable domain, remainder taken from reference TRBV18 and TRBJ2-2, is NAGVMQNPRHLVRRRGQEARLRCSPMKGHSHVYWYRQLPEEGLKFMVYLQKENIIDESGMPKERFSAEFPKEGPSILRIQQVVRGDSAAYFCASSPDRVGYTGELFFGEGSRLTVL.

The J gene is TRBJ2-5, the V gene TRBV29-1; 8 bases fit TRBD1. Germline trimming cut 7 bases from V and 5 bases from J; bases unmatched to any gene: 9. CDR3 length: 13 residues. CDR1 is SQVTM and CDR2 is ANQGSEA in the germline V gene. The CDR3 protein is CSGQQGGWETQYF. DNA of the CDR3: TGCAGCGGCCAACAGGGGGGTTGGGAGACCCAGTACTTC. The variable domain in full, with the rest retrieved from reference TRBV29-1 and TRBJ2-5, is SAVISQKPSRDICQRGTSLTIQCQVDSQVTMMFWYRQQPGQSLTLIATANQGSEATYESGFVIDKFPISRPNLTFSTLTVSNMSPEDSSIYLCSGQQGGWETQYFGPGTRLLVL.

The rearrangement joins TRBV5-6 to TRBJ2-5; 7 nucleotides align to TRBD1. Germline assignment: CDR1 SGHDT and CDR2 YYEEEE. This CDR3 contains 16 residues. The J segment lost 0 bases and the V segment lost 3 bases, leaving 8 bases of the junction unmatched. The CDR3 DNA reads TGTGCCAGCAGCTCGCGGACAGGTCGGTACCAAGAGACCCAGTACTTC. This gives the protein CASSSRTGRYQETQYF. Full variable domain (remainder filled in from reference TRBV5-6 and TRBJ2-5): DAGVTQSPTHLIKTRGQQVTLRCSPKSGHDTVSWYQQALGQGPQFIFQYYEEEERQRGNFPDRFSGHQFPNYSSELNVNALLLGDSALYLCASSSRTGRYQETQYFGPGTRLLVL.

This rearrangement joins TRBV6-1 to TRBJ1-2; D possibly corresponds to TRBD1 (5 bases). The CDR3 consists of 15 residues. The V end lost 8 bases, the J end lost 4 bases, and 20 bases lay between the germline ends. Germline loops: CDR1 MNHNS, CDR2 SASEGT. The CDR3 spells CASPSWDSRGYGYTF. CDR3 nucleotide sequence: TGTGCCAGCCCAAGCTGGGACTCCCGGGGCTATGGCTACACCTTC.

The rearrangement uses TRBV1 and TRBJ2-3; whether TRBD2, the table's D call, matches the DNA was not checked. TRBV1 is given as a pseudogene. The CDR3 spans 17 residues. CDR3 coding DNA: TGCACCAGCAGCCCACGTCCCCTAGCGGGGGGGGCAGATACGCAGTATTTT. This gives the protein CTSSPRPLAGGADTQYF.

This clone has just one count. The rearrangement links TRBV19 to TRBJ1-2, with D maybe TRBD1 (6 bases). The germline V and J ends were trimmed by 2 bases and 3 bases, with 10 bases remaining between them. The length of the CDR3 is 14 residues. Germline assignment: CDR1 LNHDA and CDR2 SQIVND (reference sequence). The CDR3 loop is CASSINREDYGYTF. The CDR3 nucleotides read TGTGCCAGTAGTATAAACAGGGAGGACTATGGCTACACCTTC.

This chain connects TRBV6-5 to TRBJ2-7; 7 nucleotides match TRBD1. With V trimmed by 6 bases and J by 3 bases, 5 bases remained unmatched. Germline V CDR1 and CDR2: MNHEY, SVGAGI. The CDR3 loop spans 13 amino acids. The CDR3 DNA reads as TGTGCCAGCAGGGCAGGGGGTATCTACGAGCAGTACTTC. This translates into CASRAGGIYEQYF.

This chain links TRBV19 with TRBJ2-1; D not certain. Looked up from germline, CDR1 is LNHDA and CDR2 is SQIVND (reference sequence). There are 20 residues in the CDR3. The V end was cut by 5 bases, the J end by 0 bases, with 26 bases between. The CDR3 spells CASSPRPPGEDFSSYNEQFF. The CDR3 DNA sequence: TGTGCCAGTAGTCCTCGCCCCCCTGGTGAAGATTTTAGCTCCTACAATGAGCAGTTCTTC.

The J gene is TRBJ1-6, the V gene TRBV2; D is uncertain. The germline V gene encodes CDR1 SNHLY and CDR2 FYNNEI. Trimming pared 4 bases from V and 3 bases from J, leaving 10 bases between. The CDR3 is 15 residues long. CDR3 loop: CASSGQSVYNSPLHF. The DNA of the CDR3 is TGTGCCAGCAGTGGGCAGTCCGTCTATAATTCACCCCTCCACTTT.

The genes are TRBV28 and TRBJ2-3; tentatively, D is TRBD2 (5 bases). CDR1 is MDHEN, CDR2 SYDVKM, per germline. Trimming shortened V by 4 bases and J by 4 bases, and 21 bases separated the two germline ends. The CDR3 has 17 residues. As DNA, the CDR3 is TGTGCCAGCAGTTCCAGGAGGTCCAGCATTCTCGCAGATACGCAGTATTTT. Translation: CASSSRRSSILADTQYF.

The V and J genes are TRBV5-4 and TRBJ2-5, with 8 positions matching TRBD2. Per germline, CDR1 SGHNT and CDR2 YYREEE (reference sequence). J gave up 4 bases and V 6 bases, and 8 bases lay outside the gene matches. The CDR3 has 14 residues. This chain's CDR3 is CASTGHAGGETQYF. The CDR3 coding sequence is TGTGCCAGCACAGGCCACGCGGGGGGAGAGACCCAGTACTTC.

The CDR3 loop is CASSPGQGTHANPFSYNSPLHF. The CDR3 bases are TGTGCCAGCAGCCCGGGACAGGGGACGCACGCTAATCCTTTTTCCTATAATTCACCCCTCCACTTT. The V and J genes are TRBV2 and TRBJ1-6, with 10 bases lining up with TRBD1. The CDR3 extends over 22 amino acids. J was trimmed by 1 base and V by 6 bases; bases with no gene match: 21. Germline loops: CDR1 SNHLY, CDR2 FYNNEI.

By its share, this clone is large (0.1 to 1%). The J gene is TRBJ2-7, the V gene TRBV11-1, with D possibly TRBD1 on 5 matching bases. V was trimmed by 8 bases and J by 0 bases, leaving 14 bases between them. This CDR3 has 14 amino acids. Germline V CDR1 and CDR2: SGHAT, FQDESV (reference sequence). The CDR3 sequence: CASGLGARSYEQYF. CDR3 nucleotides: TGTGCCAGCGGTTTAGGGGCACGCTCCTACGAGCAGTACTTC.

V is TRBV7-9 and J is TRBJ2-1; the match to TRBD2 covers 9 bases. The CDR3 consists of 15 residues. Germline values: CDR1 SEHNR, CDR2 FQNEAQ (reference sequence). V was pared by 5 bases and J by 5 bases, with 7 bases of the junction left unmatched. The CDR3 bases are TGTGCCAGCAGCAACCGCGGGGGGGAAAACAATGAGCAGTTCTTC. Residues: CASSNRGGENNEQFF.

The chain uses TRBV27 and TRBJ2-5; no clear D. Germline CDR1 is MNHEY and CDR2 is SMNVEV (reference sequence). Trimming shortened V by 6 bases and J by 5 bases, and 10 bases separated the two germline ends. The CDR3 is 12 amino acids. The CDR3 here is CASRRYGETQYF. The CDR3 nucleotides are TGTGCCAGCAGGAGGTACGGGGAGACCCAGTACTTC.

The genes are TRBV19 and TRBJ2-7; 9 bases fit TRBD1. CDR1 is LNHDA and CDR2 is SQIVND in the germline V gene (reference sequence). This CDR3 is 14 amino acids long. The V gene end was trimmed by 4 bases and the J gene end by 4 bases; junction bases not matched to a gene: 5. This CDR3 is CASSKRQGGYEQYF. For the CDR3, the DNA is TGTGCCAGTAGTAAACGACAGGGGGGTTACGAGCAGTACTTC. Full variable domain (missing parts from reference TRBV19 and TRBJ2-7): DGGITQSPKYLFRKEGQNVTLSCEQNLNHDAMYWYRQDPGQGLRLIYYSQIVNDFQKGDIAEGYSVSREKKESFPLTVTSAQKNPTAFYLCASSKRQGGYEQYFGPGTRLTVT.

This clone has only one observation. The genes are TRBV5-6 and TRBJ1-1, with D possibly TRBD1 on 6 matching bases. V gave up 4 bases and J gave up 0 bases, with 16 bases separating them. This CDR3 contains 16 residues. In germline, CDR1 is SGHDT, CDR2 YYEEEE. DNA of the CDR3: TGTGCCAGCAGCCCCACCGGGGGGCGCATGAACACTGAAGCTTTCTTT. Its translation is CASSPTGGRMNTEAFF.

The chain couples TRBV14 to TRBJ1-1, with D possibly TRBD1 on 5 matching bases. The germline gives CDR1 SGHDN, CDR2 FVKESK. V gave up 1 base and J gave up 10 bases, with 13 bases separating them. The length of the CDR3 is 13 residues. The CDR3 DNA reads TGTGCCAGCAGCCAAGTTGCAGGGCGGGCAGCTTTCTTT. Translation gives CASSQVAGRAAFF.

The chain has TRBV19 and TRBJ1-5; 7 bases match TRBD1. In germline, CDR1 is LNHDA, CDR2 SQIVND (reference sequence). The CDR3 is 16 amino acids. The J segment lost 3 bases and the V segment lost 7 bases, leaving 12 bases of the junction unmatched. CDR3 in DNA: TGTGCCAGTACCGTAGGGGGCGGCCCAGTCAATCAGCCCCAGCATTTT. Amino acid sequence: CASTVGGGPVNQPQHF.

The CDR3 bases are TGCGCCAGCAGCCAATTTGCAGGGGGAGATACGCAGTATTTT. Amino acid sequence: CASSQFAGGDTQYF. V gene TRBV4-1 combines with J gene TRBJ2-3; 7 bases line up with TRBD1. The CDR3 contains 14 residues. The germline CDR1 and CDR2 sequences are MGHRA and YSYEKL. Trimming cost V 2 bases and J 5 bases; bases outside gene matches: 4.